The 31 T cell receptor beta chains given below trace back to one sample, sequenced in a study of shared clonotypes between healthy human individuals. Clones were read by immunoSEQ multiplex PCR, and TCRdb kept only the in-frame ones, dropping some. The repertoire holds about 2.1 million clones, roughly 95% seen once, with around 1.7% in the top ten. CD45RO-negative, CCR7-positively selected cells formed the naive CD8 fraction, excluding terminally differentiated effector memory CD45RA+ cells. What was sequenced was naive CD8+ T cells from PBMCs. These TCRs come from a man younger than 35 in good health. Some clones in this sample may be carry-over from other donors' samples.

V is TRBV7-2 and J is TRBJ2-3, with 9 bases that match TRBD2. The CDR3 sequence is 14 residues long. Germline CDR1 and CDR2: SGHTA and FQGNSA. The ends lost 5 bases at V and 4 bases at J; junction bases unmatched: 4. The CDR3 spells CASSRGLASDTQYF. The CDR3 coding sequence is TGTGCCAGCAGCCGTGGACTAGCGTCAGATACGCAGTATTTT.

V is TRBV6-4 and J is TRBJ1-3, with D unresolved. Trimming took off 5 bases at V and 0 bases at J, with 8 bases between the two ends. CDR1 is MRHNA, CDR2 SNTAGT, per germline. The CDR3 consists of 14 residues. CDR3 coding DNA: TGTGCCAGCAGTTCGGGGTTCTCTGGAAACACCATATATTTT. Protein product: CASSSGFSGNTIYF.

V gene TRBV13 combines with J gene TRBJ2-1, with D possibly TRBD2 on 6 matching bases. Trimming pared 6 bases from V and 8 bases from J, leaving 32 bases between. Germline V lookup: CDR1 PRHDT, CDR2 FYEKMQ (reference sequence). The CDR3 contains 19 residues. Here the CDR3 reads CASSFPRTGGDPFLDEQFF. CDR3 DNA sequence: TGTGCCAGCAGTTTTCCCCGGACGGGCGGGGACCCTTTTTTGGATGAGCAGTTCTTC.

The chain employs TRBV9 and TRBJ2-7; TRBD2 aligns across 14 bases. Germline-derived CDR1 and CDR2 are SGDLS and YYNGEE. The CDR3 has 16 amino acids. V lost 3 bases to trimming and J lost 3 bases; unmatched junction nucleotides: 5. The CDR3, as DNA: TGTGCCAGCAGCGCGACTAGCGGGAGGGGGCACTACGAGCAGTACTTC. It is translated as CASSATSGRGHYEQYF.

This chain joins TRBV19 and TRBJ2-2, with D hard to call. Trimming left V 10 bases short and J 4 bases short, with 10 bases between. Germline assignment: CDR1 LNHDA and CDR2 SQIVND (reference sequence). The CDR3 extends over 12 amino acids. In nucleotides, the CDR3 is TGTGCCACCCCCCGGAGCACCGGGGAGCTGTTTTTT. Its protein product is CATPRSTGELFF.

This chain links TRBV5-4 with TRBJ2-7; D may match TRBD1 or TRBD2 (6 bases each). CDR1 SGHNT and CDR2 YYREEE come from the germline V gene (reference sequence). Trimming removed 3 bases at V and 3 bases at J, with 13 bases between. The CDR3 sequence is 14 residues long. CDR3 loop: CASSYKGGGYEQYF. CDR3 in DNA: TGTGCCAGCAGCTACAAAGGAGGGGGCTACGAGCAGTACTTC.

The chain joins TRBV7-3 to TRBJ2-1; the match to TRBD2 covers 13 bases. CDR1 is SGHTA and CDR2 is FQGTGA in the germline V gene. The CDR3 has 16 amino acids. Unmatched junction bases numbered 4, after V lost 3 bases and J lost 5 bases. CDR3 nucleotide sequence: TGTGCCAGCAGCTTCGGACTAGCGGGAGCAAACAATGAGCAGTTCTTC. Protein product: CASSFGLAGANNEQFF.

The chain has TRBV12-5 and TRBJ2-1; D remains ambiguous. The CDR3 spans 15 residues. Trimming pared 0 bases from V and 6 bases from J, leaving 12 bases between. Germline V gene data show CDR1 as LGHNT and CDR2 as FRNRAP. The chain's CDR3 is CASGLVGPSGNEQFF. CDR3 bases: TGTGCTAGTGGTTTGGTAGGGCCTAGTGGCAATGAGCAGTTCTTC.

The chain carries TRBV6-5 and TRBJ2-7; the D call may be TRBD1 or TRBD2 (5 bases each). CDR3 length: 14 amino acids. Trimming took 0 bases from V and 5 from J, leaving 11 bases between them. The germline V gene has CDR1 MNHEY and CDR2 SVGAGI. CDR3 sequence: CASSYSNTGHEQYF. CDR3 in DNA: TGTGCCAGCAGTTACTCGAACACGGGGCACGAGCAGTACTTC.

The CDR3 protein is CASSLTGVEQFF. CDR3 DNA sequence: TGCGCCAGCAGCCTAACAGGGGTCGAGCAGTTCTTC. The rearrangement joins TRBV4-1 to TRBJ2-1; 7 bases fit TRBD1. J was trimmed by 10 bases and V by 4 bases; bases with no gene match: 4. This CDR3 region has 12 residues. Germline-derived CDR1 and CDR2 are MGHRA and YSYEKL.

The table lists this clone with a count of one. The J gene is TRBJ1-5, the V gene TRBV4-1; D perhaps matches TRBD1 (6 bases). The CDR3 extends over 18 amino acids. Trimming stripped 0 bases from V and 0 bases from J, with 15 bases between. Germline lookup yields CDR1 MGHRA and CDR2 YSYEKL. CDR3: CASSQDPQGLYSNQPQHF. CDR3 coding DNA: TGCGCCAGCAGCCAAGATCCCCAGGGGCTGTATAGCAATCAGCCCCAGCATTTT.

The table lists this clone with a count of one. In the same sample, other DNA sequences code for this CDR3. The chain is built from TRBV27 and TRBJ2-1; TRBD2 aligns across 7 bases. With 2 bases clipped from V and 1 base from J, the junction kept 2 bases outside the gene matches. Germline CDR1 is MNHEY and CDR2 is SMNVEV (reference sequence). This CDR3 region has 15 residues. The CDR3 loop is CASSLSSGSYNEQFF. CDR3 sequence (DNA): TGTGCCAGCAGTTTAAGTAGCGGGTCCTACAATGAGCAGTTCTTC.

This clone was observed a single time. CDR3 loop: CASSLGGPYSEAFF. DNA for the CDR3: TGTGCCAGCAGCTTAGGGGGACCTTACTCCGAAGCTTTCTTT. The chain carries TRBV7-9 and TRBJ1-1; D may be TRBD1 (5 bases). There are 14 residues in the CDR3. Looked up from germline, CDR1 is SEHNR and CDR2 is FQNEAQ (reference sequence). Trimming left V 1 base short and J 8 bases short, with 14 bases between.

With regard to this clone: The sample holds other DNA sequences that translate to the same CDR3. The chain has TRBV27 and TRBJ1-2, with 7 bases lining up with TRBD1. Germline V lookup: CDR1 MNHEY, CDR2 SMNVEV (reference sequence). Trimming at V came to 6 bases and at J to 3 bases, leaving 4 bases not matched to a gene. The CDR3 spans 13 residues. CDR3 in amino acids: CASSRQGDYGYTF. Written as DNA, the CDR3 is TGTGCCAGCAGCCGACAGGGAGACTATGGCTACACCTTC.

The CDR3 reads CASSESGDIYEQYF. CDR3 DNA: TGTGCCAGCAGTGAATCGGGGGATATATACGAGCAGTACTTC. V usage is TRBV25-1 and J usage is TRBJ2-7; the D gene is possibly TRBD2 (6 bases). Trimming removed 1 base from V and 4 bases from J, with 11 bases in between. CDR1 is MGHDK, CDR2 SYGVNS, per germline. The CDR3 extends over 14 amino acids.

V and J are TRBV27 and TRBJ1-1; D is ambiguous. Germline CDR1 is MNHEY and CDR2 is SMNVEV (reference sequence). Trimming pared 8 bases from V and 5 bases from J, leaving 15 bases between. The CDR3 has 13 amino acids. CDR3 sequence (DNA): TGTGCCAGCGCCTCCGGCGGGGTAACTGAAGCTTTCTTT. Its translation is CASASGGVTEAFF.

The genes are TRBV28 and TRBJ2-1, with D unclear. The V end lost 8 bases, the J end lost 0 bases, and 11 bases lay between the germline ends. This CDR3 spans 14 amino acids. The V gene's germline CDR1 is MDHEN and CDR2 SYDVKM. CDR3 sequence (DNA): TGTGCCAGCGGGCCTACCCCCTCCTACAATGAGCAGTTCTTC. It translates to CASGPTPSYNEQFF.

The rearrangement joins TRBV10-2 to TRBJ2-7; TRBD1 is a possible D gene (6 bases). Germline CDR1 and CDR2: WSHSY and SAAADI. The V end lost 8 bases, the J end lost 5 bases, and 19 bases lay between the germline ends. The CDR3 is made up of 14 amino acids. The CDR3 nucleotides read TGCGCCAGCGCCGGTGGGTCCAGGGGCCACGAGCAGTACTTC. Translation: CASAGGSRGHEQYF.

The J gene is TRBJ2-5, the V gene TRBV29-1; TRBD1 agrees at 7 bases. The CDR3 consists of 14 residues. With 5 bases clipped from V and 2 bases from J, the junction kept 8 bases outside the gene matches. Germline V gene data show CDR1 as SQVTM and CDR2 as ANQGSEA. Here the CDR3 reads CSVKRTGRQETQYF. Written as DNA, the CDR3 is TGCAGCGTTAAACGGACAGGACGACAAGAGACCCAGTACTTC.

The gene calls are TRBV5-6 and TRBJ1-1, with no clear D. There are 13 residues in the CDR3. Trimming pared 0 bases from V and 4 bases from J, leaving 7 bases between. The V gene's germline CDR1 is SGHDT and CDR2 YYEEEE. The chain's CDR3 is CASSLEQATEAFF. As DNA, the CDR3 is TGTGCCAGCAGCTTGGAGCAAGCCACTGAAGCTTTCTTT.

V usage is TRBV19 and J usage is TRBJ2-2; D is possibly TRBD1 or TRBD2 (5 bases each). Germline-derived CDR1 and CDR2 are LNHDA and SQIVND (reference sequence). V was trimmed by 10 bases and J by 5 bases, leaving 17 bases between them. The CDR3 is 14 residues long. Written as DNA, the CDR3 is TGTGCCACCAGGGTGGGAGTAAGTACCGGGGAGCTGTTTTTT. This translates into CATRVGVSTGELFF.

The chain employs TRBV5-6 and TRBJ2-7; D call uncertain. CDR1 is SGHDT, CDR2 YYEEEE, per germline. The CDR3 is 13 amino acids. The germline V and J ends were trimmed by 1 base and 0 bases, with 5 bases remaining between them. CDR3: CASSLLNSYEQYF. CDR3 nucleotides: TGTGCCAGCAGCTTGTTGAACTCCTACGAGCAGTACTTC. Variable domain in full (rest from reference TRBV5-6 and TRBJ2-7): DAGVTQSPTHLIKTRGQQVTLRCSPKSGHDTVSWYQQALGQGPQFIFQYYEEEERQRGNFPDRFSGHQFPNYSSELNVNALLLGDSALYLCASSLLNSYEQYFGPGTRLTVT.

The chain joins TRBV2 to TRBJ1-1, with D perhaps matching TRBD1 (5 bases). This CDR3 has 15 amino acids. The germline V gene encodes CDR1 SNHLY and CDR2 FYNNEI. Trimming took 2 bases from V and 0 from J, leaving 10 bases between them. Here the CDR3 DNA reads TGTGCCAGCAGTGAAAGGGCAGGGATGAACACTGAAGCTTTCTTT. As protein: CASSERAGMNTEAFF. Full variable domain (outside the CDR3, taken from reference TRBV2 and TRBJ1-1): EPEVTQTPSHQVTQMGQEVILRCVPISNHLYFYWYRQILGQKVEFLVSFYNNEISEKSEIFDDQFSVERPDGSNFTLKIRSTKLEDSAMYFCASSERAGMNTEAFFGQGTRLTVV.

Concerning this clone itself: Within the sample, other DNA sequences also encode this same CDR3. The chain combines TRBV15 with TRBJ2-7, with 8 bases matching TRBD1. This CDR3 spans 14 amino acids. CDR1 is LNHNV and CDR2 is YYDKDF in the germline V gene (reference sequence). V lost 0 bases, J lost 2 bases, and 0 bases stayed unmatched. CDR3 sequence: CATSREQGAYEQYF. CDR3 DNA: TGTGCCACCAGCAGAGAACAGGGGGCCTACGAGCAGTACTTC.

The CDR3 spells CASSLIEINYGYTF. As DNA, the CDR3 is TGTGCCAGCAGCTTAATCGAGATAAACTATGGCTACACCTTC. The chain has TRBV5-5 and TRBJ1-2; D remains ambiguous. The CDR3 consists of 14 residues. In germline, CDR1 is SGHKS, CDR2 YYEKEE (reference sequence). Trimming cost V 2 bases and J 2 bases, with 10 bases left between them.

The V gene is TRBV10-2, the J gene TRBJ2-2; the D gene could be TRBD1 or TRBD2 (6 bases each). The CDR3 is 13 residues long. In germline, CDR1 is WSHSY, CDR2 SAAADI. V lost 6 bases to trimming and J lost 6 bases, with 11 bases between them. CDR3 nucleotide sequence: TGCGCCAGCAGAAAGGGGGGATCCGGGGAGCTGTTTTTT. Protein sequence: CASRKGGSGELFF.

The rearrangement uses TRBV21-1 and TRBJ1-5. TRBV21-1 is flagged as a pseudogene. The CDR3 has 15 residues. This chain's CDR3 is CASVVPAIGNQPQHF. The CDR3 region has the DNA TGTGCCAGTGTCGTTCCCGCTATAGGCAATCAGCCCCAGCATTTT.

The chain has TRBV7-9 and TRBJ2-1, with D perhaps assigned TRBD1 or TRBD2 (6 bases each). This CDR3 is built from 15 residues. Germline V gives CDR1 SEHNR, CDR2 FQNEAQ (reference sequence). Trimming took 8 bases from V and 8 from J, leaving 22 bases between them. CDR3 region: CASPSGAANVHEQFF. In DNA, the CDR3 is TGTGCCAGCCCATCGGGGGCGGCGAATGTCCATGAGCAGTTCTTC.

This chain connects TRBV13 to TRBJ2-2, with 8 nucleotides matching TRBD1. V trimming: 4 bases; J trimming: 0 bases; junction bases outside the gene matches: 16. Germline lookup yields CDR1 PRHDT and CDR2 FYEKMQ (reference sequence). CDR3 length equals 20 residues. This chain's CDR3 is CASSSYTISDREPNTGELFF. In DNA, the CDR3 is TGTGCCAGCAGCTCCTACACTATCTCGGACAGGGAACCGAACACCGGGGAGCTGTTTTTT.

The chain has TRBV27 and TRBJ2-6; 9 bases agree with TRBD2. The ends lost 0 bases at V and 0 bases at J; junction bases unmatched: 12. CDR3 size: 21 residues. Per the germline V gene, CDR1 is MNHEY and CDR2 is SMNVEV (reference sequence). CDR3 DNA sequence: TGTGCCAGCAGTTTATCTTATTCAGAACTAGCGGGCCTCTCTGGGGCCAACGTCCTGACTTTC. This translates into CASSLSYSELAGLSGANVLTF.

The sample holds one count of this clone. CDR3 coding DNA: TGCGCCAGCAGCTCACAGGGAGGGAACACTGAAGCTTTCTTT. Amino acids: CASSSQGGNTEAFF. This chain joins TRBV4-1 and TRBJ1-1, with D tentatively TRBD1 (6 bases). V lost 5 bases to trimming and J lost 1 base, with 11 bases between them. Looked up from germline, CDR1 is MGHRA and CDR2 is YSYEKL. CDR3 length equals 14 residues.